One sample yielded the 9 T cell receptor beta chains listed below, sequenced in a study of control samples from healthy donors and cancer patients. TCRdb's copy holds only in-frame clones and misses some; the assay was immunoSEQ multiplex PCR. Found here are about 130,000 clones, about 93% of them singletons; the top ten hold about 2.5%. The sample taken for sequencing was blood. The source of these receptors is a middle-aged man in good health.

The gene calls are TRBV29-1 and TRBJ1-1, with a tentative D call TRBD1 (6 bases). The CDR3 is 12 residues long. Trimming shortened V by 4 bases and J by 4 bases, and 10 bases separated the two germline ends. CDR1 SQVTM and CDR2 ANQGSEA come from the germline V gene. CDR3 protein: CSVVVQGTEAFF. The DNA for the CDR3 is TGCAGCGTTGTTGTACAGGGCACTGAAGCTTTCTTT.

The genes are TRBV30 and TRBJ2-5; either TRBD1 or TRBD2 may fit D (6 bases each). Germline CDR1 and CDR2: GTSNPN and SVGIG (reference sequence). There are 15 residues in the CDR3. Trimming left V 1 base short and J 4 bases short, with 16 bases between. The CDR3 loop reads CAWSAPGARRETQYF. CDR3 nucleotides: TGTGCCTGGAGTGCCCCGGGGGCCCGTAGAGAGACCCAGTACTTC.

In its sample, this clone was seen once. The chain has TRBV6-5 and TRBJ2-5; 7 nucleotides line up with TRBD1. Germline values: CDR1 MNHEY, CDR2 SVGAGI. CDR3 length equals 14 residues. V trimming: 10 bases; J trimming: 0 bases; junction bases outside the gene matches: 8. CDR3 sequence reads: CATKRGPYQETQYF. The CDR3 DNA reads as TGTGCCACCAAAAGGGGGCCGTACCAAGAGACCCAGTACTTC.

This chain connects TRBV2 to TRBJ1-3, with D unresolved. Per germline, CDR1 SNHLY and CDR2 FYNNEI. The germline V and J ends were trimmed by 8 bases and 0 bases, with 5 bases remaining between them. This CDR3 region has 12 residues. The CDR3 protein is CASGSSGNTIYF. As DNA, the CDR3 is TGTGCCAGCGGGAGCTCTGGAAACACCATATATTTT.

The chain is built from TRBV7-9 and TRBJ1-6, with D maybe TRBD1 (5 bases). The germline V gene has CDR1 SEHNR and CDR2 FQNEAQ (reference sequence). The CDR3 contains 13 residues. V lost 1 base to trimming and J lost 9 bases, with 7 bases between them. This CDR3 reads CASSLDGASPLHF. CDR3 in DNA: TGTGCCAGCAGCTTAGATGGGGCTTCACCCCTCCACTTT.

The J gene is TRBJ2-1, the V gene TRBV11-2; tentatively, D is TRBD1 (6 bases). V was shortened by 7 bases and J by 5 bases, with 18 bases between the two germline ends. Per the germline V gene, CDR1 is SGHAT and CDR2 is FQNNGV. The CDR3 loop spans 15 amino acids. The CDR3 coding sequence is TGTGCCAGCACCAAAATACAGGGTAAGAACAATGAGCAGTTCTTC. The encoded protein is CASTKIQGKNNEQFF.

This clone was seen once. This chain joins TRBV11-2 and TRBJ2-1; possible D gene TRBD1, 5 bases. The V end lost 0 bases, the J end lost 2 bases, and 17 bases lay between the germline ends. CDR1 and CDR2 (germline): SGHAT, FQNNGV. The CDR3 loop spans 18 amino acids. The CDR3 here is CASSLEGRTHSTYNEQFF. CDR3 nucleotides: TGTGCCAGCAGCTTAGAGGGCAGGACACACTCTACCTACAATGAGCAGTTCTTC.

This CDR3 reads CASSLTGPEQYF. CDR3 sequence (DNA): TGTGCCAGCAGCCTGACAGGGCCCGAGCAGTACTTC. The chain employs TRBV6-2 or TRBV6-3 and TRBJ2-7; 7 bases agree with TRBD1. The germline CDR1 and CDR2 sequences are MNHEY and SVGEGT. This CDR3 region has 12 residues. The V and J ends lost 6 bases and 6 bases, in that order; junction bases with no gene match: 5.

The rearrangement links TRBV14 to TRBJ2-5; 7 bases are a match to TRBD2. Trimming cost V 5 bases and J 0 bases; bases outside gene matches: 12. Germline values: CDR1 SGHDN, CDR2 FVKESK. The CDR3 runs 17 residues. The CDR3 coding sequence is TGTGCCAGCAGCTCCCTCCCAGCGGGGTCATACCAAGAGACCCAGTACTTC. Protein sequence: CASSSLPAGSYQETQYF.